The T cell receptor beta chain described here comes from a study of blood T cell repertoires in COVID-19. CDR1 is SGHNT, CDR2 YYREEE, per germline (reference sequence). The V and J ends lost 10 bases and 2 bases, in that order; junction bases with no gene match: 8. The CDR3 loop spans 13 amino acids. In the study's own analysis: How many nucleated cells were present was estimated from reference gene primer amplification. Profiled with immunoSEQ multiplex PCR; TCRdb holds only in-frame clones, not every one. That table is the source of V, J and clone size, and D and trimming were worked out from the DNA. The sample has approximately 290,000 clones, roughly nine tenths seen once. Seattle's cohort entered during active infection and was followed longitudinally.

The V call is TRBV5-4, the J call TRBJ1-2; 7 bases agree with TRBD1. The clonotype was recovered from a woman in her twenties or thirties with COVID-19, enrolled during active disease. The sample taken for sequencing was peripheral blood. The CDR3 protein is CAQGPGQNYGYTF. DNA for the CDR3: TGTGCCCAGGGCCCGGGACAGAACTATGGCTACACCTTC. The full variable domain, with the rest looked up from reference TRBV5-4 and TRBJ1-2, is ETGVTQSPTHLIKTRGQQVTLRCSSQSGHNTVSWYQQALGQGPQFIFQYYREEENGRGNFPPRFSGLQFPNYSSELNVNALELDDSALYLCAQGPGQNYGYTFGSGTRLTVV.